Below, 21 T cell receptor beta chains from the same sample are listed, as sequenced in a study of shared clonotypes between healthy human individuals. Repertoires were generated with immunoSEQ multiplex PCR, while TCRdb's copy carries only in-frame clones and drops some. Among some 1.5 million clones listed, about 96% were seen once. The material sequenced was naive CD4+ T cells sorted from blood. Subset denoted: CD45RA+ positively selected. All receptors derive from a man aged 25-45 years in good health.

The J gene is TRBJ2-7, the V gene TRBV10-3, with 7 bases aligning to TRBD1. The CDR3 extends over 12 amino acids. J lost 2 bases, V lost 10 bases, and 5 bases had no gene match. The V gene's germline CDR1 is ENHRY and CDR2 SYGVKD. CDR3 DNA sequence: TGTGCCAACTCCCAGGGGGCCTACGAGCAGTACTTC. It encodes CANSQGAYEQYF.

V and J are TRBV11-2 and TRBJ2-5, with a tentative D call TRBD1 (5 bases). The CDR3 consists of 16 residues. V lost 6 bases and J lost 1, with 18 bases in between. Germline values: CDR1 SGHAT, CDR2 FQNNGV. The DNA of the CDR3 is TGTGCCAGCAGTATTAGGGGCCCGGTGGGCCAAGAGACCCAGTACTTC. Amino acid sequence: CASSIRGPVGQETQYF.

The chain is built from TRBV6-6 and TRBJ2-7; D is ambiguous. CDR1 and CDR2 from the germline V gene are MNHNY and SVGAGI (reference sequence). The CDR3 runs 15 residues. The V and J ends lost 3 bases and 6 bases respectively, with 18 bases between them. The DNA for the CDR3 is TGTGCCAGCAGTTATGGTACCCTCCCGCCGGGCGAGCAGTACTTC. It codes for CASSYGTLPPGEQYF.

This chain links TRBV5-1 with TRBJ2-1, with D unclear. Trimming left V 4 bases short and J 4 bases short, with 15 bases between. This CDR3 contains 15 residues. Germline values: CDR1 SGHRS, CDR2 YFSETQ. CDR3 protein: CASSIPEKWYNEQFF. The CDR3 region has the DNA TGCGCCAGCAGCATACCAGAAAAGTGGTACAATGAGCAGTTCTTC.

The V gene is TRBV6-6, the J gene TRBJ2-1; 9 bases are shared with TRBD1. The CDR3 is 16 residues long. V shed 5 bases and J 2 bases; nucleotides not matched to a gene: 7. Germline V gene lookup returns CDR1 MNHNY and CDR2 SVGAGI (reference sequence). CDR3 protein: CASSPGTGRTYNEQFF. Here the CDR3 DNA reads TGTGCCAGCAGTCCCGGGACAGGGAGGACCTACAATGAGCAGTTCTTC.

This chain's CDR3 is CASSLGGRENEQFF. CDR3 nucleotides: TGTGCCAGTTCTCTCGGCGGGCGGGAAAATGAGCAGTTCTTC. The gene calls are TRBV28 and TRBJ2-1, with D possibly matching TRBD2 (6 bases). With 9 bases removed from V and 7 bases from J, the gap between germline ends came to 19 bases. The CDR3 contains 14 residues. Per the germline V gene, CDR1 is MDHEN and CDR2 is SYDVKM.

The rearrangement uses TRBV5-1 and TRBJ2-3; 10 positions agree with TRBD2. The length of the CDR3 is 17 residues. Germline CDR1 SGHRS, CDR2 YFSETQ. J gave up 1 base and V 3 bases, and 8 bases lay outside the gene matches. Here the CDR3 reads CASSSIAGGSRTDTQYF. The CDR3 DNA is TGCGCCAGCAGCTCCATAGCGGGAGGCTCCCGCACAGATACGCAGTATTTT.

V is TRBV28 and J is TRBJ2-7; a possible D gene is TRBD1 (6 bases). The germline V gene encodes CDR1 MDHEN and CDR2 SYDVKM. V lost 6 bases and J lost 0, with 12 bases in between. The CDR3 is 14 amino acids. This CDR3 is CASRVLGASYEQYF. CDR3 sequence (DNA): TGTGCCAGCAGGGTTCTGGGGGCCTCCTACGAGCAGTACTTC.

This chain uses TRBV5-1 with TRBJ2-3; possible D gene TRBD1, 5 bases. The CDR3 consists of 14 residues. V was clipped by 1 base and J by 5 bases, with 11 bases between them. Germline V gives CDR1 SGHRS, CDR2 YFSETQ. The CDR3 loop is CASSLTTQVDTQYF. The DNA for the CDR3 is TGCGCCAGCAGCTTGACCACACAGGTAGATACGCAGTATTTT. The full variable domain, rest sourced from reference TRBV5-1 and TRBJ2-3, is KAGVTQTPRYLIKTRGQQVTLSCSPISGHRSVSWYQQTPGQGLQFLFEYFSETQRNKGNFPGRFSGRQFSNSRSEMNVSTLELGDSALYLCASSLTTQVDTQYFGPGTRLTVL.

CDR3 protein: CASRAGGSPYNQPQHF. In DNA form, the CDR3 reads TGTGCCAGCAGAGCAGGGGGAAGTCCTTACAATCAGCCCCAGCATTTT. The V gene is TRBV2, the J gene TRBJ1-5; 7 bases agree with TRBD1. Germline CDR1 is SNHLY and CDR2 is FYNNEI. The CDR3 contains 16 residues. V was clipped by 6 bases and J by 3 bases; unmatched bases: 11.

V and J are TRBV27 and TRBJ2-5; D is possibly TRBD2 (5 bases). CDR1 is MNHEY, CDR2 SMNVEV, per germline (reference sequence). The V and J ends lost 6 bases and 1 base respectively, with 15 bases between them. The CDR3 is 15 residues long. CDR3 DNA: TGTGCCAGCAGCCTTGGCCGGGGAACCCAAGAGACCCAGTACTTC. Translated, it gives CASSLGRGTQETQYF.

This chain uses TRBV9 with TRBJ2-3; D possibly corresponds to TRBD2 (5 bases). There are 16 residues in the CDR3. Germline V gives CDR1 SGDLS, CDR2 YYNGEE. Trimming took off 4 bases at V and 2 bases at J, with 17 bases between the two ends. In DNA form, the CDR3 reads TGTGCCAGCAGCTTACTGGCCGGGGTCCCCACAGATACGCAGTATTTT. Protein product: CASSLLAGVPTDTQYF. Variable domain in full (rest from reference TRBV9 and TRBJ2-3): DSGVTQTPKHLITATGQRVTLRCSPRSGDLSVYWYQQSLDQGLQFLIQYYNGEERAKGNILERFSAQQFPDLHSELNLSSLELGDSALYFCASSLLAGVPTDTQYFGPGTRLTVL.

The chain joins TRBV19 to TRBJ2-7, with 7 bases that match TRBD1. The J segment lost 3 bases and the V segment lost 6 bases, leaving 5 bases of the junction unmatched. This CDR3 region has 13 residues. Germline V gives CDR1 LNHDA, CDR2 SQIVND (reference sequence). The CDR3 loop is CASSRDRFYEQYF. DNA of the CDR3: TGTGCCAGTAGCCGGGACAGATTCTACGAGCAGTACTTC.

CDR3 sequence reads: CASSQAGRGRRTEAFF. CDR3 coding DNA: TGCGCCAGCAGCCAAGCTGGCAGGGGGCGCAGGACTGAAGCTTTCTTT. The chain has TRBV4-3 and TRBJ1-1, with 8 bases identical to TRBD1. J lost 5 bases, V lost 1 base, and 9 bases had no gene match. This CDR3 comprises 16 residues. Germline values: CDR1 LGHNA, CDR2 YSLEER.

This chain uses TRBV4-1 with TRBJ2-5, with D perhaps matching TRBD2 (6 bases). Germline CDR1 and CDR2: MGHRA and YSYEKL. This CDR3 is 15 amino acids long. V dropped 1 base and J dropped 5 bases, with 14 bases sitting between them. The CDR3 loop reads CASSQVEGRRETQYF. The CDR3 region has the DNA TGCGCCAGCAGCCAAGTGGAGGGTAGGAGGGAGACCCAGTACTTC.

The chain combines TRBV29-1 with TRBJ2-5; 8 bases agree with TRBD1. This CDR3 contains 13 residues. Per the germline V gene, CDR1 is SQVTM and CDR2 is ANQGSEA. V lost 8 bases to trimming and J lost 4 bases; unmatched junction nucleotides: 9. In DNA form, the CDR3 reads TGCAGCCTCTTACCCGGACAGGGAGAGACCCAGTACTTC. Its protein product is CSLLPGQGETQYF. Full variable domain (remainder filled in from reference TRBV29-1 and TRBJ2-5): SAVISQKPSRDICQRGTSLTIQCQVDSQVTMMFWYRQQPGQSLTLIATANQGSEATYESGFVIDKFPISRPNLTFSTLTVSNMSPEDSSIYLCSLLPGQGETQYFGPGTRLLVL.

Comments on this clone: A read error may account for a junction end that differs from germline. The V call is TRBV19, the J call TRBJ2-5; either TRBD1 or TRBD2 may fit D (5 bases each). Looked up from germline, CDR1 is LNHDA and CDR2 is SQIVND (reference sequence). This CDR3 comprises 15 residues. CDR3 sequence: CASSMLAGAQGTQYF. The DNA of the CDR3 is TGTGCCAGTAGTATGTTGGCCGGGGCTCAAGGGACCCAGTACTTC.

In the case of this clone: Distinct nucleotide sequences in the sample also encode this CDR3. Here the CDR3 reads CSAVGNTEAFF. The CDR3 DNA follows: TGCAGTGCAGTTGGAAACACTGAAGCTTTCTTT. V usage is TRBV20-1 and J usage is TRBJ1-1; D is unresolved. CDR1 and CDR2 (germline): DFQATT, SNEGSKA (reference sequence). V shed 6 bases and J shed 2 bases, with 7 bases lying between them. There are 11 residues in the CDR3.

This clone has a single count. The gene calls are TRBV18 and TRBJ2-5; 9 bases line up with TRBD1. The V segment lost 4 bases and the J segment 7 bases; nucleotides outside the gene matches: 13. CDR3 length equals 16 residues. CDR1 and CDR2 from the germline V gene are KGHSH and LQKENI. CDR3 region: CASSLAGTGLPATQYF. CDR3 nucleotides: TGTGCCAGCTCACTTGCCGGGACAGGGCTCCCCGCGACCCAGTACTTC.

The CDR3 here is CAWSTGGGYTF. The DNA of the CDR3 is TGTGCCTGGAGTACCGGGGGCGGCTACACCTTC. This chain uses TRBV30 with TRBJ1-2; D is perhaps TRBD1 (6 bases). V was shortened by 2 bases and J by 8 bases, with 9 bases between the two germline ends. CDR1 GTSNPN and CDR2 SVGIG come from the germline V gene (reference sequence). The CDR3 is 11 residues long.

This clone was observed a single time. The J gene is TRBJ1-2, the V gene TRBV6-5; the D is unclear. The V end was cut by 4 bases, the J end by 8 bases, with 17 bases between. CDR1 MNHEY and CDR2 SVGAGI come from the germline V gene. This CDR3 contains 14 residues. The CDR3 DNA is TGTGCCAGCAGTTTCCTCAATGCGGGCGAAGGCTACACCTTC. This codes for CASSFLNAGEGYTF.